This paragraph reports one T cell receptor beta chain. This CDR3 is built from 14 residues. The germline V and J ends were trimmed by 3 bases and 4 bases, with 13 bases remaining between them. Per germline, CDR1 MGHDK and CDR2 SYGVNS. Measured with immunoSEQ multiplex PCR; TCRdb has only the in-frame clones, and not every one. The repertoire includes about 250,000 clones, about 90% of them detected once, and about 0.8% sits in the top ten. The data are from a study of blood T cell repertoires in COVID-19. Across the whole study: PBMCs, B-cell-depleted T cells, or T cells were the source of the cDNA or gDNA that made up the material.

Specimen: peripheral blood. The receptor comes from a young man with COVID-19, enrolled during active disease. The rearrangement uses TRBV25-1 and TRBJ2-7; tentative D call: TRBD1 (5 bases). The CDR3 DNA reads as TGTGCCAGCAGTGAGACTCAGGGTGATTACGAGCAGTACTTC. Amino acids: CASSETQGDYEQYF.